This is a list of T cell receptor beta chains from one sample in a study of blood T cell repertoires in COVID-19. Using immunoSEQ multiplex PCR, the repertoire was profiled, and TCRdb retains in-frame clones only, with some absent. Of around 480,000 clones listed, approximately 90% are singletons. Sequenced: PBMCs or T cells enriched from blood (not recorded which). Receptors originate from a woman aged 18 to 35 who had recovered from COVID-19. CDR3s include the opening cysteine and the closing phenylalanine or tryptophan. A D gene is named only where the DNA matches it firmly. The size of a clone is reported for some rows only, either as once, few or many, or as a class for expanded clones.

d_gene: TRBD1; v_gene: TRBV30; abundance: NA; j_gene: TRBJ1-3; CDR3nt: TGTGCCTGGAGTTCTACAGGGGGGGAAAACACCATATATTTT; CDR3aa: CAWSSTGGENTIYF
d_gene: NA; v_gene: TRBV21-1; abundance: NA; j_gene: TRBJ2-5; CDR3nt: TGTGCCAGCGGGCCACAGGCCATACTTGAGCCCCAAGAGACCCAGTACTTC; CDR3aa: CASGPQAILEPQETQYF
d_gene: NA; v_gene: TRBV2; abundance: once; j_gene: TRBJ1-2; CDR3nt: TGTGCCAGCAGTGAAGCAGGGGGGGGATCCTATGGCTACACCTTC; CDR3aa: CASSEAGGGSYGYTF
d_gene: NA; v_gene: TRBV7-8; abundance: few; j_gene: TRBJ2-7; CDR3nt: TGTGCCAGCAGCTTAGAGGGACTCCGGACCTACGAGCAGTACTTC; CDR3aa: CASSLEGLRTYEQYF
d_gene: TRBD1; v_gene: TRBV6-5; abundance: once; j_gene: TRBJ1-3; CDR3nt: TGTGCCAGCAGAAACCCGACAGGGTATGGAAACACCATATATTTT; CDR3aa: CASRNPTGYGNTIYF
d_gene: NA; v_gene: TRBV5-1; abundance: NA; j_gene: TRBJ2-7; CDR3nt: TGCGCCAGCAGCTTGACGGGGGTAGCCTACGAGCAGTACTTC; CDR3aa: CASSLTGVAYEQYF
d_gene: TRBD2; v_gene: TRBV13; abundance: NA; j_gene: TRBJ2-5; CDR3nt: TGTGCCAGCAGCTCCCGAAGACTAGCGGGGGAAGAGACCCAGTACTTC; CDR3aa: CASSSRRLAGEETQYF
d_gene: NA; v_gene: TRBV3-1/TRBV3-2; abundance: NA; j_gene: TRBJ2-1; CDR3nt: TGTGCCAGCAGCCAAGAATGGGGGGCCTACAATGAGCAGTTCTTC; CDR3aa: CASSQEWGAYNEQFF
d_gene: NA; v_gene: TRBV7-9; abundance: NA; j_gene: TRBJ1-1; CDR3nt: TGTGCCAGCAGCTCGACAGTGAACACTGAAGCTTTCTTT; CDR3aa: CASSSTVNTEAFF
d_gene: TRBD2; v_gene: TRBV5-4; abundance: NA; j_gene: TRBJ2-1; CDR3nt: TGTGCCAGCAGCTCAAGCGGGGGCTCCTACAATGAGCAGTTCTTC; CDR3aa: CASSSSGGSYNEQFF
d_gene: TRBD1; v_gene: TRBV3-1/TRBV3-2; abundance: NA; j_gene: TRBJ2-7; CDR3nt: TGTGCCAGCAGCCATCCTCGTCGGACAGGCAAACTCTACGAGCAGTACTTC; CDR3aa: CASSHPRRTGKLYEQYF
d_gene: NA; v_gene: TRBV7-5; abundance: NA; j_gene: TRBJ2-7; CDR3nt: TGTGCCAGAAGCCCTGGGCGGGCTAGCCAACTGGGGAACTTC; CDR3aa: CARSPGRASQLGNF
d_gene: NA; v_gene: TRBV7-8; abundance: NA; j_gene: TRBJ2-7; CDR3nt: TGTGCCAGCAGCTTAACCGGGGGGCAGACCTACGAGCAGTACTTC; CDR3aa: CASSLTGGQTYEQYF
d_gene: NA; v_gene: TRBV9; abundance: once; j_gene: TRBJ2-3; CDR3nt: TGTGCCAGCAGCGTAGATGGGGGGAGAGATACGCAGTATTTT; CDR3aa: CASSVDGGRDTQYF
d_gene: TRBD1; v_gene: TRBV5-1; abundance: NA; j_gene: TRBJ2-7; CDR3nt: TGCGCCAGCAGCGGAACCGGGACAGGGACCGAGCAGTACTTC; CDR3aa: CASSGTGTGTEQYF
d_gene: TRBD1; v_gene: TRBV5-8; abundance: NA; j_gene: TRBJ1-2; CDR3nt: TGTGCCAGCAGCGTGACCGGGACAGCCTATGGCTACACCTTC; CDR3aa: CASSVTGTAYGYTF
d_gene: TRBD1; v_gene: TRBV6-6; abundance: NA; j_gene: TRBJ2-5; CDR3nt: TGTGCCAGCAGTTACGGGGACAGAGAAGAGACCCAGTACTTC; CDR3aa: CASSYGDREETQYF
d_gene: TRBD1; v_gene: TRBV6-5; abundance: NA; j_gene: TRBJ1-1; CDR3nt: TGTGCCAGCAAAGAGACAGGGGACGGCGGTGAAGCTTTCTTT; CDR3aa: CASKETGDGGEAFF
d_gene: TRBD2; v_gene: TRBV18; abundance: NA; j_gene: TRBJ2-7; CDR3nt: TGTGCCAGCTCATCCCAAGGGACTAGAGCCGAGCAGTACTTC; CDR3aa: CASSSQGTRAEQYF
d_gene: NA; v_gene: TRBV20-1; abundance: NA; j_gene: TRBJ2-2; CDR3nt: TGCAGTGCTAGTGGGGGGACAGCAAGCACCGGGGAGCTGTTTTTT; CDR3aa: CSASGGTASTGELFF
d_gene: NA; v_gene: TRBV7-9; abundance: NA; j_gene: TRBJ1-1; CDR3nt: TGTGCCAGCAGCTTTTCAGGGTCGGAATTTGCTGAAGCTTTCTTT; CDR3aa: CASSFSGSEFAEAFF
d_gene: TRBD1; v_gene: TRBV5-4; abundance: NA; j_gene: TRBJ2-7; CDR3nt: TGTGCCAGCAGCGCAACCGGGACAGCGAATTACGAGCAGTACTTC; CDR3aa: CASSATGTANYEQYF
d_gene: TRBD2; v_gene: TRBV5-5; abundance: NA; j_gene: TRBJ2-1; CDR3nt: TGTGCCAGCAGCGCGGGACTAGCGGGGGGATACAATGAGCAGTTCTTC; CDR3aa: CASSAGLAGGYNEQFF
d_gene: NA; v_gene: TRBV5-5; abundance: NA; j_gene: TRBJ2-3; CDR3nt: TGTGCCAGCAGCTTTCGATTTGGCGGGGGCACAGATACGCAGTATTTT; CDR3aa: CASSFRFGGGTDTQYF
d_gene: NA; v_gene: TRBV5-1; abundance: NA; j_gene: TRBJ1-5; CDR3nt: TGCGCCAGCAGCTTGAGTACGGGGGGAAATCAGCCCCAGCATTTT; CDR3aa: CASSLSTGGNQPQHF
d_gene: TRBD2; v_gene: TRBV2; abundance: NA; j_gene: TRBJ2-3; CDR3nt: TGTGCCAGCCGGGGGACTAGCGGTGGGGGGACGCAGTATTTT; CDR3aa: CASRGTSGGGTQYF
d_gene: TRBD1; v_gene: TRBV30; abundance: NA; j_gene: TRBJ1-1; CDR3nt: TGTGCCTGGAGTGCAGTACAGGGGGCAAGGGCTGAAGCTTTCTTT; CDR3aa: CAWSAVQGARAEAFF
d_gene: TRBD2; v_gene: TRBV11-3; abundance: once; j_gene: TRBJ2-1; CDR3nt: TGTGCCAGCAGCTCTAAGCGGGGGCCAGGGCATGAGCAGTTCTTC; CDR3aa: CASSSKRGPGHEQFF
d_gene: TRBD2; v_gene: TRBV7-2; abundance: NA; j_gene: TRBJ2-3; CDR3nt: TGTGCCAGCAGCTTGAGTAGTAGCGGGGGTTTAGATACGCAGTATTTT; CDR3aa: CASSLSSSGGLDTQYF
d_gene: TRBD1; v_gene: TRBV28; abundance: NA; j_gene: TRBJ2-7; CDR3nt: TGTGCCAGCAGTCTTACAGGGGAACGGGCGGGTGAAAAGGGGGAGCAGTACTTC; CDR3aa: CASSLTGERAGEKGEQYF
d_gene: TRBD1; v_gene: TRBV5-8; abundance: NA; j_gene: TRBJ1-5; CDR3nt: TGTGCCAGCAGCTTGCTACAGGGGGCCTTTTCTAGCAATCAGCCCCAGCATTTT; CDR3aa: CASSLLQGAFSSNQPQHF
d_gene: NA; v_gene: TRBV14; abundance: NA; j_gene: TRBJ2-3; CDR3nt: TGTGCCAGCAGCCAAAATACGCGGGCGGATACGCAGTATTTT; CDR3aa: CASSQNTRADTQYF
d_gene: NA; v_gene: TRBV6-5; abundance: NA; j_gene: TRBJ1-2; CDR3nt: TGTGCCAGCAGCGCCGTGATAGCCCTGGGCTATGGCTACACCTTC; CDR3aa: CASSAVIALGYGYTF
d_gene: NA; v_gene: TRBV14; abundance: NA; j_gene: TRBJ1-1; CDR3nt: TGTGCCAGCAGCCGGGAGCTGAACACTGAAGCTTTCTTT; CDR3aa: CASSRELNTEAFF
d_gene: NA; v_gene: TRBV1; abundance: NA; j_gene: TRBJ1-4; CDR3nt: TGCACCAGCAGCTCGCCTGGATCCGGGGGGAAGGTTAATGAAAAACTGTTTTTT; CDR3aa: CTSSSPGSGGKVNEKLFF
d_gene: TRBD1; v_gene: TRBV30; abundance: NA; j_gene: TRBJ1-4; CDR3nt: TGTGCCTGGAATCAGGGGGCGGTCGGGTCAGATGAAAAACTGTTTTTT; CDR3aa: CAWNQGAVGSDEKLFF
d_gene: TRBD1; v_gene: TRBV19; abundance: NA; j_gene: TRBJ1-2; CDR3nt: TGTGCCAGTAGCGCTCTGGACAGGGGTAATGGCTACACCTTC; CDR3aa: CASSALDRGNGYTF